This T cell receptor (beta chain) was captured in a study of T cell responses to AZD1222 COVID-19 vaccine. The data were produced by immunoSEQ multiplex PCR, yet TCRdb's version contains in-frame clones alone and is incomplete. The repertoire includes around 150,000 clones, roughly 90% of them detected once, and 3% to 3.5% sits in the top ten. On this clone: Its target is unknown.

Broader study findings: Baseline seropositives among AZD1222 recipients totaled only five to seven. Recipients of two AZD1222 doses showed rising Spike-specific TCR breadth and depth. Within unmutated variant regions lay the reported targets of nearly half of spike-specific TCRs.

Analysis merged second doses at about 4 or about 12 weeks. The specimen comprised peripheral blood, sampled 28 days after the second AZD1222 dose. The receptor's source is an adult who received the AZD1222 COVID-19 vaccine.

In DNA, the CDR3 is TGTGCCTGGAGCCGGGGGTCGGGAGCCAACAATGAGCAGTTCTTC. Translating gives CAWSRGSGANNEQFF. This chain connects TRBV30 to TRBJ2-1, with a weak D call TRBD2 (6 bases). Trimming stripped 3 bases from V and 5 bases from J, with 17 bases between. Per germline, CDR1 GTSNPN and CDR2 SVGIG (reference sequence). The CDR3 consists of 15 residues.